This entry concerns a single T cell receptor beta chain. Per germline, CDR1 LNHDA and CDR2 SQIVND (reference sequence). V was clipped by 3 bases and J by 2 bases, with 9 bases between them. The CDR3 has 14 amino acids. These data originate in a study of blood T cell repertoires in COVID-19. Overall study: Spain, Italy and the United States supplied samples that represented acute and convalescent COVID-19.

Study processing details: Reference gene primer amplification in the assay estimated nucleated cell counts. TCRdb's table, derived via immunoSEQ multiplex PCR, lists solely in-frame clones and lacks some. V, J and clone size derive from that table, while D and trimming were established from the DNA sequence. This sample carries 95,000 to 100,000 clones, roughly nine tenths of them seen once, and the ten largest clones take around 15%. This TCR was recovered from a man aged 45 to 65 with acute or convalescent COVID-19. The V and J genes are TRBV19 and TRBJ2-3; D unresolved. The sequenced sample consisted of peripheral blood. CDR3 protein: CASSIHPPTDTQYF. In DNA, the CDR3 is TGTGCCAGTAGTATTCATCCCCCCACAGATACGCAGTATTTT.